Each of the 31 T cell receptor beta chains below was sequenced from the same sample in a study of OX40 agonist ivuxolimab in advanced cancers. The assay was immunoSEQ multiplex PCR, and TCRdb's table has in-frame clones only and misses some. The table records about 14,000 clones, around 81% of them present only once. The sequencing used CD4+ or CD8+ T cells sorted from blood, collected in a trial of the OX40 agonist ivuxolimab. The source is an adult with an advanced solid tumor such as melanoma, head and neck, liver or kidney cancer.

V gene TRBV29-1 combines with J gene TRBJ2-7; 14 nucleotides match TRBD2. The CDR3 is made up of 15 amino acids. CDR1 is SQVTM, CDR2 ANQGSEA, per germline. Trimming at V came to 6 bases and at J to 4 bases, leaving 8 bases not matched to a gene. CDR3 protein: CSVYGTSGSWYEQYF. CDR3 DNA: TGCAGCGTCTATGGGACTAGCGGGAGTTGGTACGAGCAGTACTTC.

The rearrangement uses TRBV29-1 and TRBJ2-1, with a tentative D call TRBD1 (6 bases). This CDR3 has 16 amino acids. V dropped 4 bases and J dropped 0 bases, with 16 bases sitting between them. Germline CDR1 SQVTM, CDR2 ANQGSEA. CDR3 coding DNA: TGCAGCGTTGGGGGGCTTGAGTGGAGCTCCTACAATGAGCAGTTCTTC. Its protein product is CSVGGLEWSSYNEQFF.

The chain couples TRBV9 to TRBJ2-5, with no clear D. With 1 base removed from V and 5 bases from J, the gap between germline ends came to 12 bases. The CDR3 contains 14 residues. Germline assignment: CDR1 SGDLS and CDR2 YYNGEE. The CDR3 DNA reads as TGTGCCAGCAGCGTAATTGATGATTTGGAGACCCAGTACTTC. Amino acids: CASSVIDDLETQYF.

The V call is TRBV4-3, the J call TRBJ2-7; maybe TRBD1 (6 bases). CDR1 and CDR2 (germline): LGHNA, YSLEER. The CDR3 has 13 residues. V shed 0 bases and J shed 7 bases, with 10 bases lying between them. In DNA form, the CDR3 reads TGCGCCAGCAGCCAAGATCCCAGGGGAGAGCAGTACTTC. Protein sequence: CASSQDPRGEQYF.

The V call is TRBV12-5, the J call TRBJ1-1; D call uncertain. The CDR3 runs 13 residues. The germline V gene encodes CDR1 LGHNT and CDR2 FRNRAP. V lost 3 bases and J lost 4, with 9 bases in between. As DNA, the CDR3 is TGTGCTAGTGGTTTTCCCGAAGGCACTGAAGCTTTCTTT. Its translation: CASGFPEGTEAFF.

CDR3 in DNA: TGTGCAACGGGACAGGGTGGAGATACGCAGTATTTT. This sequence encodes CATGQGGDTQYF. This chain connects TRBV6-1 to TRBJ2-3; 9 nucleotides match TRBD1. CDR1 and CDR2 (germline): MNHNS, SASEGT. The CDR3 is 12 residues long.

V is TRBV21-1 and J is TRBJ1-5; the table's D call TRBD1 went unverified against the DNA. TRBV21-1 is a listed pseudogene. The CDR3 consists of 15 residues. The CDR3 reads CATRTGDSSYQPQHF. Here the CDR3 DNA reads TGTGCCACCAGGACAGGGGATAGTAGCTATCAGCCCCAGCATTTT.

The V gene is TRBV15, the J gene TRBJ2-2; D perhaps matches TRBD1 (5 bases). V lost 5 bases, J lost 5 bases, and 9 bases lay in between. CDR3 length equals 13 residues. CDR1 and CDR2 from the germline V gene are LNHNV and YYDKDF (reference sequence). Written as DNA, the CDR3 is TGTGCCACCAGCGGGGCCTTGACCGGGGAGCTGTTTTTT. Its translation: CATSGALTGELFF. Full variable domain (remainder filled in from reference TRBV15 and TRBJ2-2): DAMVIQNPRYQVTQFGKPVTLSCSQTLNHNVMYWYQQKSSQAPKLLFHYYDKDFNNEADTPDNFQSRRPNTSFCFLDIRSPGLGDTAMYLCATSGALTGELFFGEGSRLTVL.

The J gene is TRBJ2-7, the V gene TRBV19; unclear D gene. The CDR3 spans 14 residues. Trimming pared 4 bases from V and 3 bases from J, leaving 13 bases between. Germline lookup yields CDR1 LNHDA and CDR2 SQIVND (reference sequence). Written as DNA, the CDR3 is TGTGCCAGTAGTAGCGGATGGGGATTCTACGAGCAGTACTTC. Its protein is CASSSGWGFYEQYF.

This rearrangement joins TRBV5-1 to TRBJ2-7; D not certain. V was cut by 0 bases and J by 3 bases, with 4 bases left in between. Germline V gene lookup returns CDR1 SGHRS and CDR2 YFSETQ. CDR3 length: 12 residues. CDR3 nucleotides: TGCGCCAGCAGCTTGGTGAGCTACGAGCAGTACTTC. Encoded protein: CASSLVSYEQYF.

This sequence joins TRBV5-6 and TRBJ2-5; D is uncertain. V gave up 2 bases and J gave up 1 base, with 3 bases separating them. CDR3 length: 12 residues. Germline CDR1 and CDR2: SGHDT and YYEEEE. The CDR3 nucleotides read TGTGCCAGCAGCTTACTCCAAGAGACCCAGTACTTC. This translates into CASSLLQETQYF.

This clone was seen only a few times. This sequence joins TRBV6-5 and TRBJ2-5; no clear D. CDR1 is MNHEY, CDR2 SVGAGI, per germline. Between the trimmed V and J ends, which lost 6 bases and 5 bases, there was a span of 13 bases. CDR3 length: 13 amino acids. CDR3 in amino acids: CASSLSDGETQYF. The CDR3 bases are TGTGCCAGCAGCCTATCGGATGGGGAGACCCAGTACTTC.

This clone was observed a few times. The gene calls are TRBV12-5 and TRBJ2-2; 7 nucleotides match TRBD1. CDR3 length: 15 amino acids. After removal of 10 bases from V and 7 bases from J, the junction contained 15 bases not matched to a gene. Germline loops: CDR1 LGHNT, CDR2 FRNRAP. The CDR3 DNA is TGTGCTACTAGGCCGGGACAGACTAAGTTCGGGGAGCTGTTTTTT. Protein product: CATRPGQTKFGELFF.

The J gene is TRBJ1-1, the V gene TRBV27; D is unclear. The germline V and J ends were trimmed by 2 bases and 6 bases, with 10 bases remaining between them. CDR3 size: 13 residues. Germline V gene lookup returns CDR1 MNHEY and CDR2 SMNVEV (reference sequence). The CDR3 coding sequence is TGTGCCAGCAGTTTAGGGCAAAACGCTGAAGCTTTCTTT. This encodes CASSLGQNAEAFF.

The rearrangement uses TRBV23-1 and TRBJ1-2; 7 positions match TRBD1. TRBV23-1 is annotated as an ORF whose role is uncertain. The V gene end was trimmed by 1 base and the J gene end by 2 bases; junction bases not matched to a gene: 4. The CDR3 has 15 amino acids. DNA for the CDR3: TGCGCCAGCAGTCAATTACTGACAGGGAACTATGGCTACACCTTC. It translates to CASSQLLTGNYGYTF.

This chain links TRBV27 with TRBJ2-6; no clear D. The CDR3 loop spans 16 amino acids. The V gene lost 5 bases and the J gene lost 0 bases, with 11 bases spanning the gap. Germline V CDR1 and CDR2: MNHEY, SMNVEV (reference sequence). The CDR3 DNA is TGTGCCAGCAGTACCATCGACACCTCTGGGGCCAACGTCCTGACTTTC. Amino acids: CASSTIDTSGANVLTF.

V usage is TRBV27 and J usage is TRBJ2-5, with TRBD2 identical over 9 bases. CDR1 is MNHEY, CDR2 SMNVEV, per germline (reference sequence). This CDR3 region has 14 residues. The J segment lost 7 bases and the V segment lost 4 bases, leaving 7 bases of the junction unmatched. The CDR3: CASSSLAGEGTQYF. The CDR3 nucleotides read TGTGCCAGCAGTTCATTAGCGGGAGAAGGGACCCAGTACTTC.

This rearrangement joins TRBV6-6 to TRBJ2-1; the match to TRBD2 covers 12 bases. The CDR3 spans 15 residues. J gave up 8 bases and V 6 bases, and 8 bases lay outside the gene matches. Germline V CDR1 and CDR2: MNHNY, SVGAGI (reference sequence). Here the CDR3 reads CASSPRTSGTYEQFF. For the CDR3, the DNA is TGTGCCAGCAGCCCCAGGACTAGCGGGACCTATGAGCAGTTCTTC.

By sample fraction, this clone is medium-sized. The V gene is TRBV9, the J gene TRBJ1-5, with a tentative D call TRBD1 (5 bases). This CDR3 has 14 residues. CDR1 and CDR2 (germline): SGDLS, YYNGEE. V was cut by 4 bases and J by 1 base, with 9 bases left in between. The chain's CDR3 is CASSKGASNQPQHF. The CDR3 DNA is TGTGCCAGCAGCAAAGGGGCGAGCAATCAGCCCCAGCATTTT.

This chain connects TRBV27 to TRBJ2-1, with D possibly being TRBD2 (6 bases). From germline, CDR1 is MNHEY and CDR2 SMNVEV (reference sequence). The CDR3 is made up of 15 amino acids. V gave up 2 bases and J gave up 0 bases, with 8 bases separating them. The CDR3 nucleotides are TGTGCCAGCAGTTTAGCGGGGAGCTCCTACAATGAGCAGTTCTTC. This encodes CASSLAGSSYNEQFF.

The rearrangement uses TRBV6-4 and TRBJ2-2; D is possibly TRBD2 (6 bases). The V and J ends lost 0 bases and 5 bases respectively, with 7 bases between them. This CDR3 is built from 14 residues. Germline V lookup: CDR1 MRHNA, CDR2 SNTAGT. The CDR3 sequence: CASSDSGSTGELFF. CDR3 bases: TGTGCCAGCAGTGACTCCGGGAGTACCGGGGAGCTGTTTTTT.

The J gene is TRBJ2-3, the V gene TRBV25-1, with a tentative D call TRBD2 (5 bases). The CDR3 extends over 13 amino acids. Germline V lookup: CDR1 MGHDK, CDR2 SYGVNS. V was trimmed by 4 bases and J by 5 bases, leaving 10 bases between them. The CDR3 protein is CASSGVGIDTQYF. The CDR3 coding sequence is TGTGCCAGCAGTGGAGTCGGGATAGATACGCAGTATTTT.

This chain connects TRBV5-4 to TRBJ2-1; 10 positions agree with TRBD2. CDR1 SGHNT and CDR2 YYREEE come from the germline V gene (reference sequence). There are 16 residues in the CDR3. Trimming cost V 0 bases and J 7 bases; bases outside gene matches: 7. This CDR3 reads CASSLARLAGANEQFF. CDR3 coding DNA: TGTGCCAGCAGCTTGGCTAGGCTAGCGGGAGCGAATGAGCAGTTCTTC.

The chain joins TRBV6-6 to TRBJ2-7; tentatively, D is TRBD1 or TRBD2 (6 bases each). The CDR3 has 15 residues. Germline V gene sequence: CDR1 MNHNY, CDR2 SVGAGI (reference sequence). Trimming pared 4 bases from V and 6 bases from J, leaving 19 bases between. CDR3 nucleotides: TGTGCCAGCAGTTTGAAGGGGGGTCGGAACTCCGAGCAGTACTTC. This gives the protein CASSLKGGRNSEQYF.

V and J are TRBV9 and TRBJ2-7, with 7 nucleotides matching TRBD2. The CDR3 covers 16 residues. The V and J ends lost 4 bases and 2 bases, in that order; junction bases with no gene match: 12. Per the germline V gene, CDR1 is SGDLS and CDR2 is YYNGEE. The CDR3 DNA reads TGTGCCAGCAGCCGTCACGGGGCTAGCGGCACCTACGAGCAGTACTTC. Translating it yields CASSRHGASGTYEQYF.

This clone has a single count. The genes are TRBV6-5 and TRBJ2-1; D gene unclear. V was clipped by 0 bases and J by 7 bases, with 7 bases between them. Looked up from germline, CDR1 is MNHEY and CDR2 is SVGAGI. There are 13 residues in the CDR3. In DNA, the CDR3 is TGTGCCAGCAGTTACTCGTACGGTAATGAGCAGTTCTTC. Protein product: CASSYSYGNEQFF.

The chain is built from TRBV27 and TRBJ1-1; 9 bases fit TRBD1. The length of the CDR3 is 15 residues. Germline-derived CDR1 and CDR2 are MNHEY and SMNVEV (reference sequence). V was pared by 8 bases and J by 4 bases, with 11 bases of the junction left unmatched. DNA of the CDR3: TGTGCCAGCGAACCGACGGGACAGGGAGGCACTGAAGCTTTCTTT. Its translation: CASEPTGQGGTEAFF.

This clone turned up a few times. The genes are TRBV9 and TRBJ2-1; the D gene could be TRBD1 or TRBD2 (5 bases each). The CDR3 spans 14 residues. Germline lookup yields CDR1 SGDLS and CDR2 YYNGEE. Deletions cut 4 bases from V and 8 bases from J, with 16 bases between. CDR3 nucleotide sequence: TGTGCCAGCAGCCCGGGAAGGGGAAGCGATGAGCAGTTCTTC. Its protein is CASSPGRGSDEQFF.

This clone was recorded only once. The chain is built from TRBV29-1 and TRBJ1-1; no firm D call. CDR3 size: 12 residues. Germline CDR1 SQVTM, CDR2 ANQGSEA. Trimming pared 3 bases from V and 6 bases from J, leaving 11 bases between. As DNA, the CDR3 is TGCAGCGTTGATACGGGCTACGCTGAAGCTTTCTTT. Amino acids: CSVDTGYAEAFF. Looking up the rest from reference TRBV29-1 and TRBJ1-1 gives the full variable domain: SAVISQKPSRDICQRGTSLTIQCQVDSQVTMMFWYRQQPGQSLTLIATANQGSEATYESGFVIDKFPISRPNLTFSTLTVSNMSPEDSSIYLCSVDTGYAEAFFGQGTRLTVV.

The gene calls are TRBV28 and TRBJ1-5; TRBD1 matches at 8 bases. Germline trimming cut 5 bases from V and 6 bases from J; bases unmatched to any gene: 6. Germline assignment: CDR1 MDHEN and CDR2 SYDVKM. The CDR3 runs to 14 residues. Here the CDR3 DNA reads TGTGCCAGCAGTCTGACAGGGGCCGCTCAGCCCCAGCATTTT. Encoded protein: CASSLTGAAQPQHF.

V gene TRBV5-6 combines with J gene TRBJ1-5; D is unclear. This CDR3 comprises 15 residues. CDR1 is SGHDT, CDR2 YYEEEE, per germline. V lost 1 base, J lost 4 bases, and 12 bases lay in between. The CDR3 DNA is TGTGCCAGCAGCTTGACAAGAGGGTGGAATCAGCCCCAGCATTTT. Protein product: CASSLTRGWNQPQHF.